This TCR beta chain emerged from a study of blood T cell repertoires in COVID-19. At the level of the study: Sources were T cells, B-cell-depleted T cells, or PBMCs; the material itself was cDNA or gDNA.

Generated by immunoSEQ multiplex PCR, the TCRdb table keeps only in-frame clones and is missing some. The sample consists of roughly 300,000 clones, 90% to 95% of them appearing once. This clonotype originated in a woman aged 30 to 39 with COVID-19, enrolled during active disease. The sequenced material came from peripheral blood.

The CDR3: CASSYSTGTGIEQYF. The CDR3 coding sequence is TGTGCCAGCAGTTACTCGACCGGGACAGGGATCGAGCAGTACTTC. The chain uses TRBV6-6 and TRBJ2-7, with TRBD1 matching over 9 bases. V shed 0 bases and J 6 bases; nucleotides not matched to a gene: 6. This CDR3 comprises 15 residues. Germline V gene data show CDR1 as MNHNY and CDR2 as SVGAGI (reference sequence).